The rows below give T cell receptor beta chains drawn from one sample of a study of shared clonotypes between healthy human individuals. This table comes from immunoSEQ multiplex PCR, and its TCRdb copy is limited to in-frame clones, with some not included. The sample records approximately 1.5 million clones, 98% being singletons. The source material was naive CD4+ T cells sorted from blood. The receptors derive from a man aged 25 to 40 in good health. Both conserved end residues are part of each CDR3. A D gene is named only where the DNA matches it firmly. Only some rows state a clone size, as once, few, many or a class for expanded clones.

j_call: TRBJ2-2; d_call: -; clone_size: -; v_call: TRBV11-3; cdr3_aa: CASSLRSDWDSANTGELFF; cdr3_nt: TGTGCCAGCAGCTTAAGGTCGGACTGGGACTCCGCGAACACCGGGGAGCTGTTTTTT
j_call: TRBJ1-5; d_call: -; clone_size: -; v_call: TRBV2; cdr3_aa: CASSERGGQPQHF; cdr3_nt: TGTGCCAGCAGTGAAAGGGGAGGTCAGCCCCAGCATTTT
j_call: TRBJ1-2; d_call: -; clone_size: once; v_call: TRBV29-1; cdr3_aa: CSVGEGYTF; cdr3_nt: TGCAGCGTTGGAGAAGGCTACACCTTC
j_call: TRBJ1-3; d_call: -; clone_size: -; v_call: TRBV10-3; cdr3_aa: CAIRPTGSSGNTIYF; cdr3_nt: TGTGCCATCAGACCGACAGGTTCTTCTGGAAACACCATATATTTT
j_call: TRBJ1-5; d_call: -; clone_size: -; v_call: TRBV4-2; cdr3_aa: CASSQDSGAQPQHF; cdr3_nt: TGTGCCAGCAGCCAAGATTCTGGTGCTCAGCCCCAGCATTTT
j_call: TRBJ2-4; d_call: TRBD2; clone_size: once; v_call: TRBV14; cdr3_aa: CASSQVIAGGIQYF; cdr3_nt: TGTGCCAGCAGCCAAGTAATCGCGGGAGGTATTCAGTACTTC
j_call: TRBJ2-7; d_call: TRBD1; clone_size: -; v_call: TRBV15; cdr3_aa: CATSRSTGTAYEQYF; cdr3_nt: TGTGCCACCAGCAGATCGACTGGGACAGCCTACGAGCAGTACTTC
j_call: TRBJ2-7; d_call: -; clone_size: -; v_call: TRBV25-1; cdr3_aa: CASSGAGPNEQYF; cdr3_nt: TGTGCCAGCAGTGGAGCTGGGCCCAACGAGCAGTACTTC
j_call: TRBJ1-2; d_call: TRBD1; clone_size: -; v_call: TRBV6-6; cdr3_aa: CASSDRGYYGYTF; cdr3_nt: TGTGCCAGCAGCGACAGGGGGTACTATGGCTACACCTTC
j_call: TRBJ1-1; d_call: TRBD1; clone_size: -; v_call: TRBV19; cdr3_aa: CARTRDRKNTEAFF; cdr3_nt: TGTGCCAGAACCAGGGACAGGAAGAACACTGAAGCTTTCTTT
j_call: TRBJ2-7; d_call: -; clone_size: once; v_call: TRBV4-3; cdr3_aa: CASSQEGWTYEQYF; cdr3_nt: TGCGCCAGCAGCCAAGAGGGGTGGACTTACGAGCAGTACTTC
j_call: TRBJ2-1; d_call: TRBD2; clone_size: once; v_call: TRBV28; cdr3_aa: CASSEKSPGGNEQFF; cdr3_nt: TGTGCCAGCAGTGAAAAGAGCCCCGGGGGGAATGAGCAGTTCTTC
j_call: TRBJ2-7; d_call: TRBD1; clone_size: few; v_call: TRBV7-6; cdr3_aa: CASSPSQGAAYEQYF; cdr3_nt: TGTGCCAGCAGCCCTTCACAGGGGGCGGCGTACGAGCAGTACTTC
j_call: TRBJ2-5; d_call: TRBD1; clone_size: once; v_call: TRBV2; cdr3_aa: CASSDHRGRETQYF; cdr3_nt: TGTGCCAGCAGTGATCACAGGGGTAGGGAGACCCAGTACTTC
j_call: TRBJ2-3; d_call: TRBD1; clone_size: -; v_call: TRBV27; cdr3_aa: CASSRDRVLTDTQYF; cdr3_nt: TGTGCCAGCAGTCGGGACAGGGTCCTCACAGATACGCAGTATTTT
j_call: TRBJ2-2; d_call: -; clone_size: -; v_call: TRBV7-3; cdr3_aa: CASSPRVANTGELFF; cdr3_nt: TGTGCCAGCAGCCCGAGGGTGGCAAACACCGGGGAGCTGTTTTTT
j_call: TRBJ2-3; d_call: -; clone_size: -; v_call: TRBV5-1; cdr3_aa: CASSLVKGADTQYF; cdr3_nt: TGCGCCAGCAGCTTAGTCAAGGGGGCAGATACGCAGTATTTT
j_call: TRBJ2-4; d_call: TRBD2; clone_size: once; v_call: TRBV28; cdr3_aa: CASSFFYHKGGLAGSIAKNIQYF; cdr3_nt: TGTGCCAGCAGTTTTTTTTACCACAAAGGGGGGCTAGCGGGAAGTATAGCCAAAAACATTCAGTACTTC
j_call: TRBJ2-7; d_call: TRBD1; clone_size: -; v_call: TRBV19; cdr3_aa: CASRKPGQPSYEQYF; cdr3_nt: TGTGCCAGTAGAAAACCGGGACAGCCCTCCTACGAGCAGTACTTC
j_call: TRBJ2-7; d_call: -; clone_size: -; v_call: TRBV15; cdr3_aa: CATSNPGEGRLPAYEQYF; cdr3_nt: TGTGCCACCAGCAATCCAGGGGAAGGGAGATTACCCGCCTACGAGCAGTACTTC
j_call: TRBJ2-2; d_call: -; clone_size: -; v_call: TRBV7-6; cdr3_aa: CASSLGGQPPGELFF; cdr3_nt: TGTGCCAGCAGCTTAGGAGGTCAGCCCCCCGGGGAGCTGTTTTTT
j_call: TRBJ2-2; d_call: -; clone_size: -; v_call: TRBV9; cdr3_aa: CASSVVAGQNGELFF; cdr3_nt: TGTGCCAGCAGCGTAGTTGCAGGGCAAAACGGGGAGCTGTTTTTT
j_call: TRBJ2-7; d_call: -; clone_size: -; v_call: TRBV5-4; cdr3_aa: CASSNVGRSYEQYF; cdr3_nt: TGTGCCAGCAGTAACGTCGGTAGATCCTACGAGCAGTACTTC
j_call: TRBJ1-4; d_call: -; clone_size: -; v_call: TRBV6-5; cdr3_aa: CASSYAHRATNEKLFF; cdr3_nt: TGTGCCAGCAGTTACGCCCACAGGGCAACTAATGAAAAACTGTTTTTT
j_call: TRBJ1-4; d_call: -; clone_size: -; v_call: TRBV28; cdr3_aa: CASSLNEKLFF; cdr3_nt: TGTGCCAGCAGCCTCAATGAAAAACTGTTTTTT
j_call: TRBJ2-1; d_call: TRBD2; clone_size: -; v_call: TRBV29-1; cdr3_aa: CSVRSPIAGVYNEQFF; cdr3_nt: TGCAGCGTTCGGTCCCCTATAGCGGGTGTTTACAATGAGCAGTTCTTC